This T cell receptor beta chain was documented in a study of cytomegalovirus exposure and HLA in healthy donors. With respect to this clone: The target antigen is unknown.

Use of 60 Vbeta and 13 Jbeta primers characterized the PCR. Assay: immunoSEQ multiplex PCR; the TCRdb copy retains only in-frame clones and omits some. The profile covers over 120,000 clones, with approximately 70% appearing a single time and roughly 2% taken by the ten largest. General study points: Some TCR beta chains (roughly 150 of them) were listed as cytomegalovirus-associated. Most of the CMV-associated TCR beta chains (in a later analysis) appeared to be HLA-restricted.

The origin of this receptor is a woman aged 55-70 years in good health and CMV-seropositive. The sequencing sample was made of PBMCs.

CDR3 sequence: CASSKQGSDTEAFF. Here the CDR3 DNA reads TGTGCCAGCAGCAAACAGGGGAGCGACACTGAAGCTTTCTTT. The V gene is TRBV7-9, the J gene TRBJ1-1; 7 bases line up with TRBD1. V dropped 5 bases and J dropped 3; count of bases not matched to a gene: 6. The CDR3 length is 14 residues. Germline CDR1 and CDR2: SEHNR and FQNEAQ (reference sequence).